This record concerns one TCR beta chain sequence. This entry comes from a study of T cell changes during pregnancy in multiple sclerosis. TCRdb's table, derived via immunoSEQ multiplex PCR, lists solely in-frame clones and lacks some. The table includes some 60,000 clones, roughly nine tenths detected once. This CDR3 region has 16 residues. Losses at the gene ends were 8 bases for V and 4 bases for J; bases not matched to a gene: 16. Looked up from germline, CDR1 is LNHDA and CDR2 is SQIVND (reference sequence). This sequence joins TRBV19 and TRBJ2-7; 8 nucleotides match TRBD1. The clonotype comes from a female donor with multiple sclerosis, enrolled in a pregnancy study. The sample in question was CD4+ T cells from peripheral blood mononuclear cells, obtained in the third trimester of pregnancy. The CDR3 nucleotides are TGTGCCAGTCGCCCCCGTAGGGCAGGGGGCGATTACGAGCAGTACTTC. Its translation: CASRPRRAGGDYEQYF.